This is a list of T cell receptor beta chains from one sample in a study of T-cell reconstitution after alpha-beta-depleted transplantation in children. MiXCR was run by TCRdb on the PCR reads, yielding one entry per CDR3 protein. The table records about 130,000 distinct CDR3 sequences, 8% to 10% of them present only once. Specimen: PBMCs, mostly from graft donor cells, collected 180 days after TCRalphabeta/CD19-depleted stem cell transplant. The receptors were sampled from a girl in the first two years of life who had a stem cell transplant for combined immunodeficiency, so the T cells may come from the graft donor. CDR3s include the opening cysteine and the closing phenylalanine or tryptophan. Each record gives: clone size, V gene, D gene, J gene, CDR3 protein, CDR3 DNA. The D gene is left open where the match is weak. For some rows the clone size is stated as once, few or many, or as a class when expanded; others skip it.

>.|TRBV7-7|.|TRBJ2-1
CASSLEVNNEQFF
TGTGCCAGCAGCTTAGAGGTGAACAATGAGCAGTTCTTC
>few|TRBV5-1|TRBD2|TRBJ2-3
CASAIGTSLSTDTQYF
TGCGCCAGCGCGATAGGGACTAGCCTCTCCACAGATACGCAGTATTTT
>few|TRBV6-5|.|TRBJ1-2
CASRDYYGYTF
TGTGCCAGCAGGGACTACTATGGCTACACCTTC
>few|TRBV11-2|.|TRBJ1-1
CASSFIGTLNTEAFF
TGTGCCAGCAGCTTCATAGGGACTCTGAACACTGAAGCTTTCTTT
>.|TRBV5-1|.|TRBJ2-5
CASTLGGGFQETQYF
TGCGCCAGCACCCTGGGGGGCGGATTCCAAGAGACCCAGTACTTC
>few|TRBV11-2|.|TRBJ2-7
CASSWIRDTVAYEQYF
TGTGCCAGCAGCTGGATCCGGGACACGGTAGCCTACGAGCAGTACTTC
>few|TRBV27|.|TRBJ2-2
CASRKAAGELFF
TGTGCCAGCAGGAAGGCAGCCGGGGAGCTGTTTTTT
>.|TRBV20-1|.|TRBJ2-3
CSARVPGLSTDTQYF
TGCAGTGCCCGGGTACCGGGACTTAGCACAGATACGCAGTATTTT
>few|TRBV12-3/TRBV12-4|.|TRBJ2-2
CASRPGPRNTGELFF
TGTGCCAGCAGGCCCGGGCCTAGGAACACCGGGGAGCTGTTTTTT
>few|TRBV29-1|.|TRBJ2-7
CSVEVGPAYEQYF
TGCAGCGTTGAAGTAGGTCCCGCCTACGAGCAGTACTTC
>many|TRBV29-1|TRBD1|TRBJ2-7
CSAGDRGSSYEQYF
TGCAGCGCCGGCGACAGGGGGAGCTCCTACGAGCAGTACTTC
>many|TRBV7-2|TRBD1|TRBJ1-5
CASSPQGKLNQPQHF
TGTGCCAGCAGCCCACAGGGGAAACTCAATCAGCCCCAGCATTTT
>.|TRBV20-1|.|TRBJ1-4
CSARGATNEKLFF
TGCAGTGCTAGGGGAGCAACTAATGAAAAACTGTTTTTT
>few|TRBV20-1|.|TRBJ2-3
CSASLEGPSTDTQYF
TGCAGTGCTAGTCTGGAGGGCCCAAGCACAGATACGCAGTATTTT
>.|TRBV20-1|.|TRBJ2-7
CSALSVHSYEQYF
TGCAGTGCCCTTAGCGTTCACTCCTACGAGCAGTACTTC
>.|TRBV29-1|TRBD1|TRBJ2-5
CSTGGTGAGETQYF
TGCAGCACCGGAGGGACAGGGGCCGGAGAGACCCAGTACTTC
>few|TRBV19|TRBD1|TRBJ1-1
CASSKYRGPLMNTEAFF
TGTGCCAGTAGTAAATACAGGGGGCCCTTGATGAACACTGAAGCTTTCTTT
>few|TRBV6-2/TRBV6-3|.|TRBJ2-3
CASSYFTDTQYF
TGTGCCAGCAGTTACTTCACAGATACGCAGTATTTT
>few|TRBV12-3/TRBV12-4|TRBD2|TRBJ2-1
CASSPLAGGLVEQFF
TGTGCCAGCAGTCCCCTAGCGGGGGGGCTAGTTGAGCAGTTCTTC
>.|TRBV10-3|TRBD1|TRBJ1-1
CAISDRQGGFTEAFF
TGTGCCATCAGTGATCGACAGGGTGGTTTCACTGAAGCTTTCTTT
>many|TRBV20-1|.|TRBJ2-7
CSAIYRNYEQYF
TGCAGTGCTATCTACAGGAACTACGAGCAGTACTTC
>.|TRBV4-3|.|TRBJ1-1
CASSQAGWTVRRLNTEAFF
TGCGCCAGCAGCCAAGCGGGGTGGACAGTCCGGCGTCTGAACACTGAAGCTTTCTTT
>many|TRBV7-2|.|TRBJ2-7
CASSLEQVQGYEQYF
TGTGCCAGCAGCTTAGAACAGGTCCAGGGCTACGAGCAGTACTTC
>.|TRBV7-9|.|TRBJ2-1
CASSLATEQFF
TGTGCCAGCAGCTTAGCGACTGAGCAGTTCTTC
>.|TRBV20-1|TRBD1|TRBJ2-7
CSARPTGLRYEQYF
TGCAGTGCCAGACCGACAGGGTTGAGGTACGAGCAGTACTTC
>.|TRBV10-3|.|TRBJ2-6
CAISEYSGSSGANVLTF
TGTGCCATCAGTGAATATTCAGGGTCCTCTGGGGCCAACGTCCTGACTTTC
>.|TRBV6-2/TRBV6-3|.|TRBJ1-1
CASSPRGRERRAEAFF
TGTGCCAGCAGTCCCCGCGGCAGGGAACGGAGGGCTGAAGCTTTCTTT
>many|TRBV5-1|TRBD2|TRBJ2-6
CASSFTSGRSGANVLTF
TGCGCCAGCAGTTTTACTAGCGGGAGGAGTGGGGCCAACGTCCTGACTTTC
>few|TRBV7-2|.|TRBJ2-2
CASSAGTLNTGELFF
TGTGCCAGCAGCGCCGGGACTTTGAACACCGGGGAGCTGTTTTTT
>few|TRBV27|TRBD1|TRBJ2-5
CASSSTGMSQETQYF
TGTGCCAGCTCATCGACAGGGATGAGCCAAGAGACCCAGTACTTC
>few|TRBV12-3/TRBV12-4|.|TRBJ1-3
CASSLDQGRRNTIYF
TGTGCCAGCAGTTTAGACCAGGGACGCCGAAACACCATATATTTT
>.|TRBV18|TRBD1|TRBJ2-3
CASSPPMGTGMTDTQYF
TGTGCCAGCTCACCACCGATGGGGACAGGGATGACAGATACGCAGTATTTT
>.|TRBV12-3/TRBV12-4|TRBD1|TRBJ2-7
CASSFLGQGFYEQYF
TGTGCCAGCAGCTTCCTGGGACAGGGCTTCTACGAGCAGTACTTC
>many|TRBV7-2|.|TRBJ2-3
CASSLVFSFRSTDTQYF
TGTGCCAGCAGCTTAGTTTTTAGTTTCAGGAGCACAGATACGCAGTATTTT
>few|TRBV20-1|.|TRBJ2-1
CSARDRRRGPTSYNEQFF
TGCAGTGCTAGAGATAGGAGACGTGGCCCGACCTCCTACAATGAGCAGTTCTTC
>few|TRBV20-1|TRBD1|TRBJ1-1
CSARYRGNTEAFF
TGCAGTGCTAGGTACAGGGGGAACACTGAAGCTTTCTTT
>many|TRBV12-3/TRBV12-4|.|TRBJ2-2
CASSPSQGTNTGELFF
TGTGCCAGCAGCCCCTCCCAGGGAACGAACACCGGGGAGCTGTTTTTT
>few|TRBV7-2|.|TRBJ2-3
CASSSRLWDTQYF
TGTGCCAGCAGCTCGAGGCTGTGGGATACGCAGTATTTT
>few|TRBV20-1|TRBD1|TRBJ2-3
CSATTGATDTQYF
TGCAGTGCTACCACAGGGGCCACAGATACGCAGTATTTT
>.|TRBV11-1|.|TRBJ2-1
CASRWDSYNEQFF
TGTGCCAGCAGGTGGGACTCCTACAATGAGCAGTTCTTC